The 8 T cell receptor beta chains given below trace back to one sample, sequenced in a study of blood T cells in healthy people across ages. Sample-barcoded 5' priming and a J-beta primer mix drove a second PCR of about 6 to 11 cycles. TCRdb re-derived calls from the 5' RACE reads in MiXCR, one entry per CDR3 protein. This sample has some 1,500,000 distinct CDR3 sequences; around 40% occur once, and the top ten carry 4%. The material sequenced was blood. Receptor source: a woman aged 18 to 35 in good health.

In regard to this clonotype: This may be a read error: a much more frequent sequence differs by one nucleotide. V is TRBV11-2 and J is TRBJ2-7; D not resolved. Germline loops: CDR1 SGHAT, CDR2 FQNNGV. V was cut by 1 base and J by 6 bases, with 16 bases left in between. This CDR3 contains 15 residues. CDR3 DNA: TGTGCCAGCAGCTTAGCCCCCGGACGTTTCGTCGAGCAGTACTTC. Translating gives CASSLAPGRFVEQYF. The whole variable domain, remainder taken from reference TRBV11-2 and TRBJ2-7, is EAGVAQSPRYKIIEKRQSVAFWCNPISGHATLYWYQQILGQGPKLLIQFQNNGVVDDSQLPKDRFSAERLKGVDSTLKIQPAKLEDSAVYLCASSLAPGRFVEQYFGPGTRLTVT.

Regarding this clonotype: One end of the junction does not line up with germline, which may come from a read error. The chain employs TRBV6-2 or TRBV6-3 and TRBJ2-1; the match to TRBD2 covers 9 bases. The CDR3 has 15 amino acids. Germline V CDR1 and CDR2: MNHEY, SVGEGT. CDR3 sequence (DNA): TGTGCCTGCAGTTACGGCGGGGGGGTATCGGATGAGCAGTTCTTC. It encodes CACSYGGGVSDEQFF.

CDR3 DNA sequence: TGTGCCAGCAGTTACTCCTGGGCTAGCGGAGTGGGGGAGACCCAGTACTTC. Protein product: CASSYSWASGVGETQYF. The V gene is TRBV6-2 or TRBV6-3, the J gene TRBJ2-5, with 7 positions matching TRBD2. The CDR3 covers 17 residues. The germline CDR1 and CDR2 sequences are MNHEY and SVGEGT. After removal of 0 bases from V and 5 bases from J, the junction contained 12 bases not matched to a gene.

The V gene is TRBV2, the J gene TRBJ2-1; 8 nucleotides match TRBD2. Germline-derived CDR1 and CDR2 are SNHLY and FYNNEI. V lost 7 bases, J lost 6 bases, and 11 bases stayed unmatched. CDR3 length: 15 residues. CDR3 sequence reads: CASMYDAGGPNEQFF. DNA for the CDR3: TGTGCCAGCATGTACGATGCGGGAGGTCCCAATGAGCAGTTCTTC.

This clonotype was counted a few times. The chain combines TRBV2 with TRBJ1-2; maybe TRBD1 (5 bases). Trimming took off 2 bases at V and 8 bases at J, with 24 bases between the two ends. The CDR3 is 17 amino acids. The germline CDR1 and CDR2 sequences are SNHLY and FYNNEI. CDR3 sequence reads: CASSEWKLGENSWGYTF. The CDR3, as DNA: TGTGCCAGCAGTGAATGGAAATTAGGGGAAAATTCGTGGGGCTACACCTTC.

This clonotype turned up a few times. J is TRBJ2-7 and V is TRBV10-1; D is possibly TRBD1 or TRBD2 (5 bases each). Deletions cut 0 bases from V and 5 bases from J, with 14 bases between. The CDR3 has 15 residues. The germline V gene encodes CDR1 WNHNN and CDR2 SYGVQD (reference sequence). The CDR3 DNA reads TGCGCCAGCAGTGAGTCTACTGGGGGATCCGACGAGCAGTACTTC. Protein sequence: CASSESTGGSDEQYF.

This clonotype was seen many times. The chain is built from TRBV20-1 and TRBJ2-1, with 8 bases lining up with TRBD2. Germline assignment: CDR1 DFQATT and CDR2 SNEGSKA (reference sequence). V lost 5 bases, J lost 3 bases, and 6 bases stayed unmatched. This CDR3 has 14 amino acids. The chain's CDR3 is CSALRGGYYNEQFF. In DNA, the CDR3 is TGCAGTGCTCTTCGGGGGGGCTACTACAATGAGCAGTTCTTC.

There are a few counts of this clonotype. The chain has TRBV20-1 and TRBJ2-3; maybe TRBD1 (5 bases). Trimming cost V 1 base and J 5 bases, with 13 bases left between them. This CDR3 comprises 14 residues. The V gene's germline CDR1 is DFQATT and CDR2 SNEGSKA (reference sequence). The CDR3 sequence is CSARGLGVRDTQYF. DNA for the CDR3: TGCAGTGCTAGAGGGTTAGGGGTTAGAGATACGCAGTATTTT.